These 30 T cell receptor beta chains were all obtained from the same sample, sequenced in a study of Graves' ophthalmopathy and Graves' hyperthyroidism. RNA transcripts provided the template for amplifying TCR beta CDR3 regions. First-round RT-PCR with HTBI primers preceded a second-round multiplex PCR. TCRdb re-called the multiplex PCR reads through MiXCR, storing one row per CDR3 protein. The table records approximately 210,000 distinct CDR3 sequences, 25% to 35% of them present only once. What was sequenced was peripheral blood. These receptors were collected from a man over 45 with Graves' ophthalmopathy.

V and J are TRBV10-3 and TRBJ1-2; a weak D match, TRBD1 (5 bases). The CDR3 spans 15 residues. Germline V gene data show CDR1 as ENHRY and CDR2 as SYGVKD. V lost 11 bases, J lost 2 bases, and 21 bases lay in between. CDR3 in amino acids: CAHRRAGTVNYGYTF. The DNA for the CDR3 is TGTGCCCACAGACGAGCGGGGACCGTGAACTATGGCTACACCTTC.

CDR3 in DNA: TGTGCCAGCAGCGACCGGGACAGGGTCGACTACGAGCAGTACTTC. Amino acids: CASSDRDRVDYEQYF. The gene calls are TRBV7-2 and TRBJ2-7; TRBD1 agrees at 9 bases. Germline-derived CDR1 and CDR2 are SGHTA and FQGNSA. Trimming at V came to 5 bases and at J to 3 bases, leaving 8 bases not matched to a gene. CDR3 length: 15 residues. Full variable domain (remainder filled in from reference TRBV7-2 and TRBJ2-7): GAGVSQSPSNKVTEKGKDVELRCDPISGHTALYWYRQSLGQGLEFLIYFQGNSAPDKSGLPSDRFSAERTGGSVSTLTIQRTQQEDSAVYLCASSDRDRVDYEQYFGPGTRLTVT.

The chain carries TRBV6-1 and TRBJ2-2, with D unresolved. The germline gives CDR1 MNHNS, CDR2 SASEGT. This CDR3 spans 15 amino acids. V shed 2 bases and J shed 3 bases, with 10 bases lying between them. This CDR3 is CASSERTEYTGELFF. The DNA of the CDR3 is TGTGCCAGCAGTGAACGGACGGAATACACCGGGGAGCTGTTTTTT.

The table lists this clonotype with many counts. CDR3 in amino acids: CASGRQGIDYGYTF. The CDR3 DNA reads TGCGCCAGCGGCAGACAGGGGATCGACTATGGCTACACCTTC. The J gene is TRBJ1-2, the V gene TRBV4-3, with TRBD1 matching 8 bases. J was trimmed by 3 bases and V by 8 bases; bases with no gene match: 8. The CDR3 consists of 14 residues. Germline V lookup: CDR1 LGHNA, CDR2 YSLEER.

In this sample, this clonotype turned up many times. The rearrangement joins TRBV15 to TRBJ2-5, with 10 positions matching TRBD2. Looked up from germline, CDR1 is LNHNV and CDR2 is YYDKDF (reference sequence). The CDR3 spans 17 residues. V lost 4 bases to trimming and J lost 2 bases; unmatched junction nucleotides: 10. CDR3 coding DNA: TGTGCCACCAGCAACAGCTGGACTAGCGGTTATCAAGAGACCCAGTACTTC. It is translated as CATSNSWTSGYQETQYF.

In this sample, this clonotype turned up once. The V and J genes are TRBV12-3 or TRBV12-4 and TRBJ1-5; D not resolved. V gave up 3 bases and J gave up 4 bases, with 4 bases separating them. The CDR3 consists of 12 residues. The CDR3 sequence is CASSFQNQPQHF. The CDR3 nucleotides read TGTGCCAGCAGTTTTCAGAATCAGCCCCAGCATTTT.

This clonotype was observed at least ten times. V gene TRBV6-2 or TRBV6-3 combines with J gene TRBJ1-6; D remains ambiguous. Trimming removed 4 bases from V and 9 bases from J, with 13 bases in between. The germline gives CDR1 MNHEY, CDR2 SVGEGT. This CDR3 is 14 amino acids long. CDR3 residues: CASSSELPSSPLHF. CDR3 DNA: TGTGCCAGCAGTTCCGAACTCCCCTCTTCACCCCTCCACTTT.

This clonotype was seen ten or more times. The chain combines TRBV29-1 with TRBJ2-5; 8 nucleotides agree with TRBD1. Germline-derived CDR1 and CDR2 are SQVTM and ANQGSEA. Germline trimming cut 4 bases from V and 4 bases from J; bases unmatched to any gene: 11. This CDR3 spans 15 amino acids. The CDR3 bases are TGCAGCGTTGTAGAACTCTCAGGGGGCCCAGAGACCCAGTACTTC. Protein product: CSVVELSGGPETQYF.

This clonotype was seen many times. CDR3 bases: TGTGCCAGCAGTTGGGTGCCTAGCGGGAGAAACGGGGAGCTGTTTTTT. As protein: CASSWVPSGRNGELFF. The chain uses TRBV12-3 or TRBV12-4 and TRBJ2-2, with 10 bases identical to TRBD2. This CDR3 spans 16 amino acids. V shed 4 bases, J shed 7 bases, and the junction held 9 bases outside the gene matches.

This clonotype was counted at least ten times. The CDR3 nucleotides read TGTGCCTGGAGTGTAGTCCGGAACACTGAAGCTTTCTTT. This gives the protein CAWSVVRNTEAFF. The genes are TRBV30 and TRBJ1-1; D not certain. Germline-derived CDR1 and CDR2 are GTSNPN and SVGIG (reference sequence). This CDR3 has 13 residues. Trimming shortened V by 0 bases and J by 1 base, and 6 bases separated the two germline ends.

This clonotype was counted at least ten times. Written as DNA, the CDR3 is TGTGCCAGCAGTCCGACTAGCGGGGGGTGGGAGACCCAGTACTTC. Protein sequence: CASSPTSGGWETQYF. V usage is TRBV28 and J usage is TRBJ2-5, with TRBD2 identical over 13 bases. The CDR3 runs to 15 residues. Germline CDR1 MDHEN, CDR2 SYDVKM. Germline trimming cut 5 bases from V and 5 bases from J; bases unmatched to any gene: 5.

This clonotype was recorded at least ten times. The chain employs TRBV30 and TRBJ1-2; D remains unclear. The CDR3 consists of 11 residues. Germline-derived CDR1 and CDR2 are GTSNPN and SVGIG (reference sequence). V dropped 4 bases and J dropped 5 bases, with 8 bases sitting between them. Written as DNA, the CDR3 is TGTGCCTGGACAGGTTATTATGGCTACACCTTC. Translating gives CAWTGYYGYTF. Combining the CDR3 with reference TRBV30 and TRBJ1-2 gives the whole variable domain SQTIHQWPATLVQPVGSPLSLECTVEGTSNPNLYWYRQAAGRGLQLLFYSVGIGQISSEVPQNLSASRPQDRQFILSSKKLLLSDSGFYLCAWTGYYGYTFGSGTRLTVV.

This clonotype has at least ten counts. This rearrangement joins TRBV4-1 to TRBJ2-7; 13 positions agree with TRBD2. V lost 0 bases to trimming and J lost 7 bases; unmatched junction nucleotides: 6. The CDR3 is made up of 16 amino acids. CDR1 and CDR2 from the germline V gene are MGHRA and YSYEKL. The CDR3 region is CASSQDQGLAGSEQYF. In DNA, the CDR3 is TGCGCCAGCAGCCAAGATCAGGGACTAGCGGGGTCGGAGCAGTACTTC.

This clonotype showed up many times. The chain links TRBV6-5 to TRBJ1-2, with TRBD1 as a possible D gene (6 bases). The CDR3 length is 13 residues. Per germline, CDR1 MNHEY and CDR2 SVGAGI. Trimming removed 5 bases at V and 4 bases at J, with 11 bases between. In DNA form, the CDR3 reads TGTGCCAGCAGTCGAGGGACAAGCTATGGCTACACCTTC. Amino acid sequence: CASSRGTSYGYTF.

This clonotype was detected many times. The rearrangement uses TRBV15 and TRBJ1-1; maybe TRBD1 (5 bases). The germline V gene encodes CDR1 LNHNV and CDR2 YYDKDF (reference sequence). The CDR3 totals 13 residues. Trimming took 0 bases from V and 5 from J, leaving 7 bases between them. CDR3 in DNA: TGTGCCACCAGCAGAGATGGGGGAACTGAAGCTTTCTTT. Protein: CATSRDGGTEAFF.

Many counts were recorded for this clonotype. This rearrangement joins TRBV9 to TRBJ2-2; D not resolved. The CDR3 totals 12 residues. V lost 1 base and J lost 6, with 4 bases in between. Germline assignment: CDR1 SGDLS and CDR2 YYNGEE. CDR3 sequence: CASSVFPGELFF. The CDR3 DNA follows: TGTGCCAGCAGCGTATTCCCCGGGGAGCTGTTTTTT.

This chain joins TRBV2 and TRBJ2-7, with D perhaps TRBD1 (5 bases). Germline lookup yields CDR1 SNHLY and CDR2 FYNNEI. The V end was cut by 6 bases, the J end by 3 bases, with 21 bases between. CDR3 length: 16 amino acids. In DNA, the CDR3 is TGTGCCAGCAGCGCCCCTTCCCAAGACAGAATCTACGAGCAGTACTTC. Its protein is CASSAPSQDRIYEQYF.

V usage is TRBV19 and J usage is TRBJ2-7; 8 bases align to TRBD2. CDR1 and CDR2 from the germline V gene are LNHDA and SQIVND (reference sequence). Trimming took 9 bases from V and 2 from J; bases not matched to a gene: 9. The CDR3 covers 14 residues. CDR3: CASQTSANAYEQYF. The CDR3 bases are TGTGCCAGCCAGACTAGCGCCAACGCCTACGAGCAGTACTTC.

This clonotype has ten or more counts. The V gene is TRBV6-2 or TRBV6-3, the J gene TRBJ2-7, with TRBD2 matching over 9 bases. The CDR3 has 13 amino acids. Germline-derived CDR1 and CDR2 are MNHEY and SVGEGT. V lost 6 bases to trimming and J lost 4 bases; unmatched junction nucleotides: 4. The chain's CDR3 is CASRETSGYEQYF. CDR3 coding DNA: TGTGCCAGCAGGGAGACTAGCGGTTACGAGCAGTACTTC.

This clonotype showed up many times. The V call is TRBV11-2, the J call TRBJ2-5; 8 nucleotides line up with TRBD1. V was pared by 5 bases and J by 1 base, with 3 bases of the junction left unmatched. CDR3 length equals 14 residues. Germline V gives CDR1 SGHAT, CDR2 FQNNGV. This CDR3 reads CASSATGGQETQYF. As DNA, the CDR3 is TGTGCCAGCAGCGCTACAGGGGGCCAAGAGACCCAGTACTTC.

This clonotype was recorded at least ten times. V usage is TRBV5-1 and J usage is TRBJ2-5; no definite D call. The ends were cut back, 0 bases at V and 6 bases at J, with 9 bases in the middle. Germline CDR1 is SGHRS and CDR2 is YFSETQ. The CDR3 runs to 13 residues. The CDR3 loop reads CASSLDISQTQYF. CDR3 sequence (DNA): TGCGCCAGCAGCTTGGACATCTCCCAGACCCAGTACTTC.

In its sample, this clonotype was seen many times. The V call is TRBV3-1, the J call TRBJ1-5; D is ambiguous. With 1 base removed from V and 5 bases from J, the gap between germline ends came to 6 bases. There are 13 residues in the CDR3. The germline gives CDR1 LGHDT, CDR2 YNNKEL (reference sequence). CDR3 DNA: TGTGCCAGCAGCCAAGTTGGGTATCAGCCCCAGCATTTT. It codes for CASSQVGYQPQHF.

In DNA form, the CDR3 reads TGCGCCAGCAGTGAGTCTCTGGAACGCCAGAAGCAGTACTTC. Translating it yields CASSESLERQKQYF. J is TRBJ2-7 and V is TRBV10-1, with D unresolved. Trimming stripped 0 bases from V and 8 bases from J, with 14 bases between. The CDR3 covers 14 residues. The germline V gene encodes CDR1 WNHNN and CDR2 SYGVQD (reference sequence).

The V gene is TRBV20-1, the J gene TRBJ2-7; 14 bases are shared with TRBD2. Germline trimming cut 3 bases from V and 5 bases from J; bases unmatched to any gene: 3. This CDR3 comprises 14 residues. CDR1 DFQATT and CDR2 SNEGSKA come from the germline V gene (reference sequence). The CDR3 sequence: CSARGLAGDHEQYF. The CDR3, as DNA: TGCAGTGCTAGGGGACTAGCGGGAGACCACGAGCAGTACTTC.

The sample holds a few counts of this clonotype. The chain is built from TRBV20-1 and TRBJ2-7, with 7 bases aligning to TRBD2. Trimming took 6 bases from V and 4 from J; bases not matched to a gene: 9. The CDR3 has 13 amino acids. The germline V gene has CDR1 DFQATT and CDR2 SNEGSKA (reference sequence). CDR3: CSALSGTWYEQYF. The CDR3 bases are TGCAGTGCCTTGAGCGGGACTTGGTACGAGCAGTACTTC.

This clonotype was recorded many times. The chain has TRBV7-9 and TRBJ2-2; TRBD1 is a possible D gene (5 bases). Germline V gene sequence: CDR1 SEHNR, CDR2 FQNEAQ (reference sequence). This CDR3 spans 16 amino acids. V was clipped by 6 bases and J by 2 bases, with 16 bases between them. The DNA for the CDR3 is TGTGCCAGCAGGGACACGGGCAGGGATAACACCGGGGAGCTGTTTTTT. The encoded protein is CASRDTGRDNTGELFF.

This clonotype was counted ten times or more. The chain employs TRBV27 and TRBJ2-5; D is perhaps TRBD2 (5 bases). V was pared by 8 bases and J by 4 bases, with 23 bases between. Per the germline V gene, CDR1 is MNHEY and CDR2 is SMNVEV (reference sequence). The CDR3 is 16 residues long. CDR3 DNA sequence: TGTGCCAGCTGTCCACGCCAGCGGAGCCGAGGAGAGACCCAGTACTTC. Translating it yields CASCPRQRSRGETQYF.

This clonotype was detected ten times or more. V usage is TRBV12-3 or TRBV12-4 and J usage is TRBJ1-1; TRBD1 is a possible D gene (5 bases). The V gene lost 4 bases and the J gene lost 4 bases, with 13 bases spanning the gap. The CDR3 is 14 amino acids. CDR3 sequence: CASSWRGEVTEAFF. The CDR3 DNA reads as TGTGCCAGCAGTTGGAGGGGCGAGGTCACTGAAGCTTTCTTT.

Ten or more counts support this clonotype. The chain joins TRBV29-1 to TRBJ2-7, with a tentative D call TRBD2 (5 bases). V dropped 8 bases and J dropped 3 bases, with 17 bases sitting between them. The CDR3 loop spans 13 amino acids. Per the germline V gene, CDR1 is SQVTM and CDR2 is ANQGSEA. The chain's CDR3 is CSIRTRRNYEQYF. The CDR3 bases are TGCAGCATCCGCACTAGGCGAAACTACGAGCAGTACTTC.

At least ten counts were recorded for this clonotype. The chain employs TRBV20-1 and TRBJ1-1, with D possibly matching TRBD1 (6 bases). This CDR3 comprises 16 residues. Germline V gene lookup returns CDR1 DFQATT and CDR2 SNEGSKA (reference sequence). Trimming removed 0 bases from V and 4 bases from J, with 18 bases in between. The CDR3 loop is CSARDGARRGGTEAFF. The CDR3 DNA reads as TGCAGTGCTAGAGATGGGGCCCGCAGGGGAGGCACTGAAGCTTTCTTT.